Listed below are T cell receptor beta chains from one sample, sequenced in a study of blood T cells in healthy people across ages. TCRdb re-called the 5' RACE reads with MiXCR, one entry per CDR3 protein. Of about 720,000 distinct CDR3 sequences listed, 22% are singletons. What was sequenced was blood. These receptor sequences come from a man between 65 and 85 years old in good health. CDR3s include the opening cysteine and the closing phenylalanine or tryptophan. A D gene is named only where the DNA matches it firmly. Where a row states a size, it is once, few, many or the class of an expanded clone; other rows omit it.

few	TRBV7-2	TRBD2	TRBJ2-1	CASSLVSGGAHEQFF	TGTGCCAGCAGCTTAGTGAGCGGGGGGGCCCATGAGCAGTTCTTC
.	TRBV6-2/TRBV6-3	.	TRBJ2-6	CASMGQGIVNGRGANVLTF	TGTGCCAGCATGGGCCAGGGCATTGTGAACGGGAGAGGGGCCAACGTCCTGACTTTC
.	TRBV12-3/TRBV12-4	.	TRBJ2-5	CASSTAETQYF	TGTGCCAGCAGTACAGCAGAGACCCAGTACTTC
.	TRBV20-1	.	TRBJ2-5	CSARAWDHGTETQYF	TGCAGTGCTAGAGCCTGGGACCACGGGACAGAGACCCAGTACTTC
.	TRBV12-3/TRBV12-4	TRBD2	TRBJ2-5	CASSSLAGVQETQYF	TGTGCCAGCAGTTCATTAGCGGGGGTCCAAGAGACCCAGTACTTC
.	TRBV4-3	.	TRBJ1-5	CASSQDPGGSNQPQHF	TGCGCCAGCAGCCAGGACCCGGGAGGGAGCAATCAGCCCCAGCATTTT
.	TRBV27	.	TRBJ1-2	CASSLGIINGLQSYTF	TGTGCCAGCAGTTTAGGGATTATAAACGGGCTTCAGAGCTACACCTTC
.	TRBV7-3	.	TRBJ2-1	CASSPTLGTSEQFF	TGTGCCAGCAGCCCGACACTAGGGACAAGTGAGCAGTTCTTC
few	TRBV13	.	TRBJ2-3	CASRYRGGTDTQYF	TGTGCCAGCAGGTATAGAGGAGGCACAGATACGCAGTATTTT
many	TRBV5-5	.	TRBJ2-3	CASSLRSGGTDTQYF	TGTGCCAGCAGCTTGCGGTCTGGGGGCACAGATACGCAGTATTTT
few	TRBV29-1	.	TRBJ2-5	CSVVWGNQETQYF	TGCAGCGTTGTTTGGGGGAACCAAGAGACCCAGTACTTC
few	TRBV5-1	TRBD1	TRBJ2-5	CASSGQGVLSIETQYF	TGCGCCAGCAGCGGACAGGGTGTCCTTTCCATAGAGACCCAGTACTTC
few	TRBV11-2	TRBD1	TRBJ2-7	CASSQTTGGYEQYF	TGTGCCAGCAGCCAAACTACAGGGGGCTACGAGCAGTACTTC
.	TRBV12-3/TRBV12-4	TRBD2	TRBJ2-3	CASSSSAKGGDTQYF	TGTGCCAGCAGTTCCTCGGCCAAGGGAGGGGATACGCAGTATTTT
.	TRBV19	.	TRBJ2-5	CASSITDSDETQYF	TGTGCCAGTAGTATAACGGACTCTGACGAGACCCAGTACTTC
.	TRBV14	.	TRBJ1-1	CASSQLGLWVTEAFF	TGTGCCAGCAGCCAGCTGGGACTGTGGGTCACTGAAGCTTTCTTT
few	TRBV7-9	.	TRBJ2-1	CASGSGNEQFF	TGTGCCAGCGGAAGCGGGAATGAGCAGTTCTTC
few	TRBV12-3/TRBV12-4	.	TRBJ2-1	CASRGESYNEQFF	TGTGCCAGCAGGGGAGAATCTTACAATGAGCAGTTCTTC
few	TRBV5-1	TRBD2	TRBJ2-5	CASSLDLAGGKETQYF	TGCGCCAGCAGCTTGGACCTAGCGGGAGGCAAAGAGACCCAGTACTTC
few	TRBV12-3/TRBV12-4	.	TRBJ2-1	CASSFGLHSSYNEQFF	TGTGCCAGCAGTTTTGGGCTCCACAGCTCCTACAATGAGCAGTTCTTC
few	TRBV27	.	TRBJ2-3	CASSSGADTQYF	TGTGCCAGCAGTTCGGGTGCGGATACGCAGTATTTT
few	TRBV7-9	TRBD1	TRBJ1-2	CASSLAMTGAGGYTF	TGTGCCAGCAGCTTAGCAATGACAGGGGCTGGTGGCTACACCTTC
.	TRBV6-5	.	TRBJ1-2	CASRGSNYGYTF	TGTGCCAGCAGGGGTTCTAACTATGGCTACACCTTC
.	TRBV20-1	TRBD1	TRBJ2-2	CSARTATGAAGELFF	TGCAGTGCTAGGACCGCCACAGGGGCCGCCGGGGAGCTGTTTTTT
.	TRBV10-3	.	TRBJ2-3	CAISESTAGLTDTQYF	TGTGCCATCAGTGAGTCGACGGCGGGGCTCACAGATACGCAGTATTTT
few	TRBV29-1	.	TRBJ2-4	CSVAAAGYQNIQYF	TGCAGCGTGGCCGCGGCCGGCTACCAAAACATTCAGTACTTC
.	TRBV9	.	TRBJ1-4	CASSVESSNEKLFF	TGTGCCAGCAGCGTAGAAAGCAGTAATGAAAAACTGTTTTTT
few	TRBV12-3/TRBV12-4	TRBD1	TRBJ2-3	CASSQTTGGTDTQYF	TGTGCCAGCAGCCAAACGACAGGGGGCACAGATACGCAGTATTTT
few	TRBV11-3	TRBD1	TRBJ1-1	CASSLGFGDRAWAEAFF	TGTGCCAGCAGCTTAGGATTTGGGGACAGGGCTTGGGCTGAAGCTTTCTTT
.	TRBV12-3/TRBV12-4	.	TRBJ2-5	CASSTGIYETQYF	TGTGCCAGCAGTACAGGGATTTATGAGACCCAGTACTTC
.	TRBV5-1	.	TRBJ2-1	CASSPGRYGQFF	TGCGCCAGCAGTCCTGGACGGTATGGGCAGTTCTTC
.	TRBV28	.	TRBJ1-4	CASSPGSFATNEKLFF	TGTGCCAGCAGCCCGGGGTCCTTTGCAACTAATGAAAAACTGTTTTTT
.	TRBV18	.	TRBJ2-3	CASSPVFGADTQYF	TGTGCCAGCTCACCCGTTTTCGGAGCAGATACGCAGTATTTT
few	TRBV5-5	.	TRBJ2-3	CASSTGGEADTQYF	TGTGCCAGCAGCACCGGGGGCGAAGCAGATACGCAGTATTTT
many	TRBV20-1	.	TRBJ1-2	CSGFEGGLHYGYTF	TGCAGCGGCTTCGAAGGGGGACTACACTATGGCTACACCTTC
.	TRBV6-1	.	TRBJ2-4	CASSEVRGGNIQYF	TGTGCCAGCAGTGAAGTCAGGGGAGGTAACATTCAGTACTTC
few	TRBV5-6	.	TRBJ2-1	CASSRGPGSYNEQFF	TGTGCCAGCAGCAGGGGACCGGGGTCCTACAATGAGCAGTTCTTC
.	TRBV9	.	TRBJ2-1	CASSVVSNTYNEQFF	TGTGCCAGCAGCGTAGTAAGCAATACCTACAATGAGCAGTTCTTC
.	TRBV5-1	.	TRBJ2-3	CASSLIVEPSTDTQYF	TGCGCCAGCAGCTTGATAGTGGAACCAAGCACAGATACGCAGTATTTT
.	TRBV24-1	TRBD1	TRBJ1-5	CATAGTGGRQPQHF	TGTGCCACGGCCGGGACAGGGGGCCGGCAGCCCCAGCATTTT
.	TRBV20-1	.	TRBJ2-7	CSASGQGRNEQYF	TGCAGTGCTAGCGGCCAGGGGAGGAACGAGCAGTACTTC
few	TRBV29-1	.	TRBJ1-1	CSVGGTGINTEAFF	TGCAGCGTCGGTGGGACGGGAATAAACACTGAAGCTTTCTTT
few	TRBV7-8	TRBD1	TRBJ1-5	CASSLRDRGLRWSNQPQHF	TGTGCCAGCAGCTTACGGGACAGGGGTCTTCGATGGAGCAATCAGCCCCAGCATTTT
few	TRBV28	.	TRBJ2-7	CASSTNGGLGEQYF	TGTGCCAGCAGTACAAATGGGGGGCTTGGCGAGCAGTACTTC
few	TRBV7-8	TRBD2	TRBJ2-3	CASSWGLAGAEDTQYF	TGTGCCAGCAGCTGGGGACTAGCGGGAGCCGAAGATACGCAGTATTTT
.	TRBV12-3/TRBV12-4	.	TRBJ2-1	CASTATNEQFF	TGTGCCAGCACAGCGACTAATGAGCAGTTCTTC
.	TRBV5-1	.	TRBJ1-4	CASSLTRGGLEKLFF	TGCGCCAGCAGCTTGACAAGGGGTGGGCTCGAAAAACTGTTTTTT
few	TRBV6-1	.	TRBJ2-3	CASSEVLASDTQYF	TGTGCCAGCAGTGAAGTCCTAGCTTCAGATACGCAGTATTTT
few	TRBV12-3/TRBV12-4	.	TRBJ1-2	CASSTDWGQSYGYTF	TGTGCCAGTTCCACCGACTGGGGGCAGAGCTATGGCTACACCTTC
.	TRBV10-3	TRBD1	TRBJ2-2	CAISEAGTATGELFF	TGTGCCATCAGTGAGGCCGGGACAGCTACCGGGGAGCTGTTTTTT
.	TRBV7-9	.	TRBJ2-4	CASSLAPSYKNIQYF	TGTGCCAGCAGCTTAGCCCCCAGTTACAAAAACATTCAGTACTTC
few	TRBV6-5	.	TRBJ2-5	CASSYSTYRGETQYF	TGTGCCAGCAGTTACTCTACGTATCGGGGAGAGACCCAGTACTTC
few	TRBV11-1	.	TRBJ2-5	CASSLAPGQETQYF	TGTGCCAGCAGCTTAGCGCCAGGACAAGAGACCCAGTACTTC
few	TRBV5-1	.	TRBJ2-1	CASSLAALSSYNEQFF	TGCGCCAGCAGCTTGGCCGCTCTGAGCTCCTACAATGAGCAGTTCTTC
few	TRBV7-9	.	TRBJ2-3	CAIPTDTQYF	TGTGCCATCCCAACAGATACGCAGTATTTT